This is a list of T cell receptor beta chains from one sample in a study of T-cell memory formation after mild COVID-19. TCRdb passed the 5' RACE reads through MiXCR, listing each CDR3 protein once. The table shows hundreds of thousands of distinct CDR3 sequences, with about 17% occurring only once. What was sequenced was PBMCs or a T cell subset sorted from them (not recorded which). These receptors all come from a man aged 18 to 35 who had mild COVID-19 (a few samples of this study predate the infection). Cell type and time point are not known. Both conserved end residues are part of each CDR3. D genes are given only for firm matches. The size entry is marked missing in some rows and otherwise reads once, few, many or a size class.

CASSPHGGGQFYGYTF | TGTGCCAGCAGCCCCCACGGTGGGGGACAGTTCTATGGCTACACCTTC | TRBD1 | TRBJ1-2 | - | TRBV7-2
CASSYEQGTRSPLHF | TGTGCCAGCAGTTACGAACAGGGCACGCGGTCACCCCTCCACTTT | - | TRBJ1-6 | - | TRBV6-5
CASSQDEGLSEAFF | TGTGCCAGCAGCCAAGATGAGGGGTTAAGTGAAGCTTTCTTT | - | TRBJ1-1 | few | TRBV4-2
CASSMGQGVDTQYF | TGTGCCAGCAGCATGGGACAGGGGGTAGATACGCAGTATTTT | TRBD1 | TRBJ2-3 | - | TRBV7-2
CSARDIRAGANVLTF | TGCAGTGCTAGAGATATACGGGCCGGGGCCAACGTCCTGACTTTC | - | TRBJ2-6 | few | TRBV20-1
CASNTLAGTQSGELFF | TGTGCCAGCAACACCCTAGCGGGGACGCAATCCGGGGAGCTGTTTTTT | TRBD2 | TRBJ2-2 | - | TRBV5-5
CSARRTTSMNEQFF | TGCAGTGCTAGACGAACCACTAGCATGAATGAGCAGTTCTTC | - | TRBJ2-1 | many | TRBV20-1
CASSLAEGMNTEAFF | TGCGCCAGCAGCTTGGCGGAGGGGATGAACACTGAAGCTTTCTTT | - | TRBJ1-1 | many | TRBV5-1
CSAGNHPEKLFF | TGCAGTGCGGGGAACCACCCCGAAAAACTGTTTTTT | - | TRBJ1-4 | few | TRBV20-1
CASSGYQGGENTGELFF | TGTGCCAGCAGCGGATACCAAGGTGGAGAGAACACCGGGGAGCTGTTTTTT | - | TRBJ2-2 | few | TRBV11-3
CASSYSAGRGLYNEQFF | TGTGCCAGCAGTTACTCGGCAGGGCGGGGGTTATACAATGAGCAGTTCTTC | TRBD2 | TRBJ2-1 | - | TRBV6-2/TRBV6-3
CASSQAAGTQGAREKLFF | TGTGCCAGCAGCCAAGCGGCCGGGACCCAGGGGGCTCGGGAAAAACTGTTTTTT | TRBD1 | TRBJ1-4 | few | TRBV4-2
CASSMGPGSNQPQHF | TGCGCCAGCAGCATGGGACCGGGAAGCAATCAGCCCCAGCATTTT | - | TRBJ1-5 | few | TRBV5-1
CASSLIGGKWNTGELFF | TGCGCCAGCAGCTTAATAGGGGGAAAGTGGAACACCGGGGAGCTGTTTTTT | - | TRBJ2-2 | few | TRBV5-1
CATSRDIYSPLHF | TGTGCCACCAGCAGAGATATTTATTCACCCCTCCACTTT | - | TRBJ1-6 | few | TRBV15
CASSRRRQLYGYTF | TGTGCCAGTAGTAGGCGAAGACAGCTCTATGGCTACACCTTC | - | TRBJ1-2 | - | TRBV19
CASSLLTGGNEQYF | TGCGCCAGCAGCTTGCTGACAGGGGGCAACGAGCAGTACTTC | TRBD1 | TRBJ2-7 | many | TRBV5-1
CASTDRAGNQPQHF | TGTGCCAGCACCGACCGGGCCGGTAATCAGCCCCAGCATTTT | - | TRBJ1-5 | few | TRBV7-2
CASSSRLAGGPETQYF | TGTGCCAGCAGCAGTAGGCTAGCGGGCGGGCCAGAGACCCAGTACTTC | TRBD2 | TRBJ2-5 | once | TRBV7-2
CASSPTGQGTYEQYF | TGTGCCAGCAGCCCCACGGGACAGGGGACCTACGAGCAGTACTTC | TRBD1 | TRBJ2-7 | few | TRBV11-2
CSARAQGLYEQYF | TGCAGTGCTAGGGCTCAGGGTTTGTACGAGCAGTACTTC | - | TRBJ2-7 | few | TRBV20-1
CASSGTLGTNTEAFF | TGCGCCAGCAGCGGGACACTTGGTACCAACACTGAAGCTTTCTTT | - | TRBJ1-1 | once | TRBV5-1
CASSLDMGGVQPQHF | TGTGCCAGCAGCTTAGATATGGGTGGGGTTCAGCCCCAGCATTTT | - | TRBJ1-5 | few | TRBV7-2
CASSPDTNNYGYTF | TGTGCCAGCAGCCCGGACACGAATAACTATGGCTACACCTTC | - | TRBJ1-2 | - | TRBV7-3
CASSFDGRFNQPQHF | TGTGCCAGCAGCTTCGATGGACGGTTCAATCAGCCCCAGCATTTT | - | TRBJ1-5 | few | TRBV7-2
CASSLTGRNTEAFF | TGCGCCAGCAGCTTAACCGGACGGAACACTGAAGCTTTCTTT | - | TRBJ1-1 | many | TRBV5-1
CASSFWRGGRETQYF | TGTGCCAGCAGCTTCTGGCGGGGGGGCCGGGAGACCCAGTACTTC | TRBD2 | TRBJ2-5 | - | TRBV7-9
CASSKTGANEKLFF | TGTGCCAGCAGCAAAACAGGGGCCAATGAAAAACTGTTTTTT | TRBD1 | TRBJ1-4 | few | TRBV7-2
CASSIQGSDTEAFF | TGCGCCAGCAGCATCCAGGGATCCGACACTGAAGCTTTCTTT | - | TRBJ1-1 | - | TRBV5-1
CASSTGGPLHF | TGTGCCAGCAGCACGGGGGGACCCCTCCACTTT | - | TRBJ1-6 | few | TRBV7-3
CSALGKGDFNQPQHF | TGCAGTGCTTTGGGGAAAGGGGATTTCAATCAGCCCCAGCATTTT | - | TRBJ1-5 | - | TRBV20-1
CSARTSGGAPDTQYF | TGCAGTGCTAGAACTAGCGGGGGGGCCCCAGATACGCAGTATTTT | TRBD2 | TRBJ2-3 | few | TRBV20-1
CASRRSSKNIQYF | TGTGCCAGCAGGAGAAGCAGCAAAAACATTCAGTACTTC | - | TRBJ2-4 | many | TRBV12-3/TRBV12-4
CASSFSFATGELFF | TGTGCCAGCAGCTTTAGTTTCGCCACCGGGGAGCTGTTTTTT | - | TRBJ2-2 | - | TRBV7-3
CASSVGGVAGSTDTQYF | TGTGCCAGCAGCGTAGGTGGGGTGGCGGGGAGCACAGATACGCAGTATTTT | - | TRBJ2-3 | many | TRBV9
CSARRGDYGYTF | TGCAGTGCTAGAAGGGGGGACTATGGCTACACCTTC | - | TRBJ1-2 | - | TRBV20-1
CASSFEFAGGHSYEQYF | TGTGCCAGCAGCTTCGAATTCGCGGGGGGACATTCCTACGAGCAGTACTTC | TRBD2 | TRBJ2-7 | many | TRBV7-6
CASSYSRTTLTDTQYF | TGTGCCAGCAGTTACTCCCGGACTACACTCACAGATACGCAGTATTTT | - | TRBJ2-3 | - | TRBV6-5
CASRGWGLNTEAFF | TGTGCCAGCAGGGGGTGGGGATTGAACACTGAAGCTTTCTTT | - | TRBJ1-1 | few | TRBV3-1
CSARTFLETLYF | TGCAGTGCTAGAACCTTTTTGGAGACCCTGTACTTC | - | TRBJ2-5 | - | TRBV20-1
CASSYTRQVFEQYF | TGTGCCAGCAGTTACACCCGACAGGTTTTCGAGCAGTACTTC | - | TRBJ2-7 | - | TRBV6-6
CASSPMKGRNNEQFF | TGCGCCAGCAGCCCAATGAAGGGGCGGAACAATGAGCAGTTCTTC | - | TRBJ2-1 | - | TRBV5-1
CASGRDGPNEKLFF | TGCGCCAGCGGGAGGGACGGACCTAATGAAAAACTGTTTTTT | - | TRBJ1-4 | many | TRBV5-1
CSAPGQINTEAFF | TGCAGCGCTCCGGGCCAAATAAACACTGAAGCTTTCTTT | - | TRBJ1-1 | few | TRBV29-1
CASRTNTEAFF | TGTGCCAGCAGGACTAACACTGAAGCTTTCTTT | - | TRBJ1-1 | few | TRBV12-3/TRBV12-4
CASSEQEGGTQYF | TGTGCCAGCAGTGAACAGGAAGGGGGTACGCAGTATTTT | - | TRBJ2-3 | - | TRBV6-4
CASTLGGASNQPQHF | TGTGCCAGCACCCTTGGGGGGGCTAGCAATCAGCCCCAGCATTTT | - | TRBJ1-5 | few | TRBV28
CASSDGGKETQYF | TGCGCCAGCAGTGACGGGGGGAAAGAGACCCAGTACTTC | TRBD2 | TRBJ2-5 | few | TRBV5-1
CASSDKSGNTIYF | TGTGCCAGCAGCGACAAATCTGGAAACACCATATATTTT | - | TRBJ1-3 | - | TRBV3-1
CATSTFRDTQYF | TGTGCCACCAGCACTTTCAGAGATACGCAGTATTTT | - | TRBJ2-3 | - | TRBV15
CASSLDLANTQYF | TGTGCCAGCAGCTTAGATCTCGCCAATACGCAGTATTTT | - | TRBJ2-3 | few | TRBV11-2
CASSQVGEPQHF | TGCGCCAGCAGCCAAGTGGGCGAGCCCCAGCATTTT | - | TRBJ1-5 | few | TRBV4-1
CASSRLPREDKDEQFF | TGTGCCAGCAGCCGCCTGCCCCGCGAGGATAAGGATGAGCAGTTCTTC | - | TRBJ2-1 | - | TRBV11-2
CASRVTGEGNTIYF | TGTGCCAGCAGAGTTACAGGGGAAGGAAACACCATATATTTT | TRBD1 | TRBJ1-3 | - | TRBV6-1
CASSPGLPSTDTQYF | TGTGCCAGCAGCCCGGGACTACCTAGCACAGATACGCAGTATTTT | TRBD2 | TRBJ2-3 | - | TRBV7-9
CSASSPGRDTQYF | TGCAGTGCTAGTTCGCCGGGGCGAGATACGCAGTATTTT | - | TRBJ2-3 | - | TRBV20-1
CASSQEGFSTDTQYF | TGCGCCAGCAGCCAAGAGGGTTTTAGCACAGATACGCAGTATTTT | - | TRBJ2-3 | few | TRBV4-3
CASSVEAGFSYNEQFF | TGTGCCAGCAGCGTAGAGGCTGGTTTTTCCTACAATGAGCAGTTCTTC | - | TRBJ2-1 | - | TRBV9